This is a list of T cell receptor beta chains from one sample in a study of long-term antiretroviral therapy in people with HIV. This table comes from immunoSEQ multiplex PCR, and its TCRdb copy is limited to in-frame clones, with some not included. The table has approximately 28,000 clones, roughly 96% seen once. Sequenced material: unsorted PBMCs, taken 5.3 years after starting antiretroviral therapy. The origin of the receptors is a man aged 30 to 45 with HIV. Both conserved end residues are part of each CDR3. D genes are given only for firm matches. Clone sizes are given selectively: once, few, many, or a class where the clone is expanded.

j_call d_call v_call clone_size cdr3_aa cdr3_nt
TRBJ2-1 TRBD2 TRBV7-9 . CASSLALAGAYNEQFF TGTGCCAGCAGCTTAGCCTTAGCGGGAGCCTACAATGAGCAGTTCTTC
TRBJ1-1 . TRBV25-1 . CASSDSTGADTEAFF TGTGCCAGCAGTGACTCTACGGGGGCGGACACTGAAGCTTTCTTT
TRBJ2-3 . TRBV9 . CAVNSARTDTQYF TGTGCCGTCAACTCGGCTCGCACAGATACGCAGTATTTT
TRBJ2-3 TRBD2 TRBV5-1 . CASSIGTSPVDTQYF TGCGCCAGCAGCATTGGGACTAGCCCGGTGGATACGCAGTATTTT
TRBJ2-3 . TRBV4-3 . CASSQDGGTDTQYF TGCGCCAGCAGCCAAGACGGGGGCACAGATACGCAGTATTTT
TRBJ1-2 . TRBV11-2 . CASSLAGHVSYTF TGTGCCAGCAGCTTAGCGGGGCACGTTAGCTACACCTTC
TRBJ2-5 TRBD2 TRBV19 once CASSNPSGTKTQYF TGTGCCAGTAGTAACCCTAGCGGGACAAAGACCCAGTACTTC
TRBJ1-5 . TRBV10-3 . CATQQGSSQPQHF TGTGCCACCCAACAGGGATCGAGCCAGCCCCAGCATTTT
TRBJ1-2 TRBD1 TRBV30 . CAWSPGGYGYTF TGTGCCTGGAGCCCAGGGGGCTATGGCTACACCTTC
TRBJ2-7 TRBD1 TRBV7-3 . CASSPRDRETDYEQYF TGTGCCAGCAGCCCCCGGGACAGGGAAACGGACTACGAGCAGTACTTC
TRBJ2-3 . TRBV5-6 . CASSSQDTQYF TGTGCCAGCAGCTCTCAAGATACGCAGTATTTT
TRBJ1-3 TRBD1 TRBV5-1 . CASSPGTGEDTIYF TGCGCCAGCAGCCCCGGGACAGGGGAAGACACCATATATTTT
TRBJ2-3 TRBD1 TRBV6-5 . CASKSGTGPENTQYF TGTGCCAGCAAATCGGGGACAGGGCCTGAGAATACGCAGTATTTT
TRBJ1-1 . TRBV5-6 once CASSLGRGAVTEAFF TGTGCCAGCAGCTTGGGGCGGGGAGCAGTAACTGAAGCTTTCTTT
TRBJ2-7 TRBD2 TRBV6-4 . CASSDSGRESSYEQYF TGTGCCAGCAGTGACTCGGGGCGGGAGAGCTCCTACGAGCAGTACTTC
TRBJ2-2 . TRBV21-1 . CASSPQAAVGELFF TGTGCCAGCAGCCCCCAGGCGGCGGTCGGGGAGCTGTTTTTT
TRBJ2-1 TRBD2 TRBV30 . CAWSKGLAGNNEQFF TGTGCCTGGAGTAAGGGACTAGCGGGGAACAATGAGCAGTTCTTC
TRBJ2-1 TRBD2 TRBV11-2 once CASSLAASGYNEQFF TGTGCCAGCAGCTTAGCGGCTAGCGGATACAATGAGCAGTTCTTC
TRBJ2-7 . TRBV5-6 . CASTSGPGGSYEQYF TGTGCCAGCACCTCAGGGCCCGGGGGTTCCTACGAGCAGTACTTC
TRBJ2-3 . TRBV7-2 . CASSLNKADTQYF TGTGCCAGCAGCTTAAATAAAGCAGATACGCAGTATTTT
TRBJ1-5 TRBD1 TRBV2 . CASSETGNQPQHF TGTGCCAGCAGTGAGACAGGGAATCAGCCCCAGCATTTT
TRBJ2-7 . TRBV5-5 . CASIGTGKGSYEQYF TGTGCCAGCATCGGAACAGGGAAAGGGTCCTACGAGCAGTACTTC
TRBJ1-3 TRBD1 TRBV2 . CASSEWTGSGNTIYF TGTGCCAGCAGTGAGTGGACAGGGTCGGGAAACACCATATATTTT
TRBJ2-6 . TRBV6-1 once CASSEAPGSGANVLTF TGTGCCAGCAGTGAAGCGCCGGGTTCTGGGGCCAACGTCCTGACTTTC
TRBJ2-5 TRBD1 TRBV7-6 . CASGQGGQETQYF TGTGCCAGCGGACAGGGGGGACAAGAGACCCAGTACTTC
TRBJ2-7 . TRBV4-2 few CASSQGQDSSYEQYF TGTGCCAGCAGCCAAGGACAGGACAGCTCCTACGAGCAGTACTTC
TRBJ1-6 . TRBV18 . CASSPGEGRATPLHF TGTGCCAGCTCACCAGGGGAGGGCCGAGCCACACCCCTCCACTTT
TRBJ1-1 . TRBV5-1 . CASSLDTNTEAFF TGCGCCAGCAGCTTGGACACGAACACTGAAGCTTTCTTT
TRBJ1-1 . TRBV28 . CASRQEKRAAFF TGTGCCAGCAGGCAAGAGAAGAGGGCAGCTTTCTTT
TRBJ1-1 TRBD1 TRBV30 . CAWTEWTGTEAFF TGTGCCTGGACCGAGTGGACAGGGACTGAAGCTTTCTTT
TRBJ2-5 . TRBV7-2 . CASSLAGGFGETQYF TGTGCCAGCAGCTTAGCAGGGGGGTTTGGAGAGACCCAGTACTTC
TRBJ2-3 TRBD2 TRBV5-1 . CASSKGLAGTLSTDTQYF TGCGCCAGCAGCAAGGGACTAGCGGGTACGCTCAGCACAGATACGCAGTATTTT
TRBJ1-6 . TRBV5-6 . CASSLRRGNSPLHF TGTGCCAGCAGCTTGAGGCGAGGGAATTCACCCCTCCACTTT
TRBJ1-1 . TRBV7-3 . CASSFLGRGPTEAFF TGTGCCAGCAGCTTTCTAGGCAGGGGTCCCACTGAAGCTTTCTTT
TRBJ2-3 . TRBV5-1 . CASSVTVTTDTQYF TGCGCCAGCAGCGTGACAGTAACCACAGATACGCAGTATTTT
TRBJ1-3 . TRBV5-6 . CASSHQNTIYF TGTGCCAGCAGCCATCAAAACACCATATATTTT
TRBJ1-1 TRBD1 TRBV7-2 . CASSRISGQGADTEAFF TGTGCCAGCAGCCGGATCTCGGGACAGGGGGCGGACACTGAAGCTTTCTTT
TRBJ1-4 . TRBV7-9 . CASSPGQTAHEKLFF TGTGCCAGCAGCCCCGGACAGACGGCTCATGAAAAACTGTTTTTT
TRBJ1-5 . TRBV4-1 once CASSQLPHLNQPQHF TGCGCCAGCAGCCAACTTCCCCACCTCAATCAGCCCCAGCATTTT
TRBJ2-3 TRBD2 TRBV2 once CASRRAGGATDTQYF TGTGCCAGCAGGAGGGCGGGGGGGGCCACAGATACGCAGTATTTT
TRBJ2-7 . TRBV5-8 . CASSPGDLLGYEQYF TGTGCCAGCAGCCCAGGGGACCTATTGGGCTACGAGCAGTACTTC
TRBJ1-4 . TRBV7-9 . CASSLGPRNEKLFF TGTGCCAGCAGCTTAGGGCCGAGGAATGAAAAACTGTTTTTT
TRBJ1-4 . TRBV30 . CAWSWGTTNEKLFF TGTGCCTGGAGTTGGGGCACAACTAATGAAAAACTGTTTTTT
TRBJ1-2 TRBD1 TRBV19 . CASRRTGGTANYGYTF TGTGCCAGTAGACGGACAGGGGGAACTGCTAACTATGGCTACACCTTC
TRBJ1-1 . TRBV30 . CAWSVQVEAFF TGTGCCTGGAGTGTACAGGTCGAAGCTTTCTTT
TRBJ2-1 . TRBV6-4 . CASSDSSDRNEQFF TGTGCCAGCAGTGACTCGTCAGATCGGAATGAGCAGTTCTTC
TRBJ2-7 TRBD2 TRBV27 few CASSSTGLAGGWSYEQYF TGTGCCAGCAGTTCTACGGGACTAGCGGGAGGGTGGTCCTACGAGCAGTACTTC
TRBJ2-7 TRBD2 TRBV4-1 . CASSQETSGSYEQYF TGCGCCAGCAGCCAAGAGACTAGCGGGAGTTACGAGCAGTACTTC
TRBJ2-7 . TRBV30 . CAWRPGLPNYEQYF TGTGCCTGGAGGCCGGGACTGCCAAACTACGAGCAGTACTTC
TRBJ1-3 . TRBV10-3 . CAISESGAGNTIYF TGTGCCATCAGTGAGTCGGGTGCGGGAAACACCATATATTTT
TRBJ2-7 TRBD2 TRBV6-5 . CASSPRGESYEQYF TGTGCCAGCAGCCCCCGGGGGGAGTCCTACGAGCAGTACTTC
TRBJ1-1 . TRBV30 . CAWSSTGSAFF TGTGCCTGGAGTAGCACAGGGTCTGCTTTCTTT
TRBJ2-1 . TRBV9 . CASSVGPHEQFF TGTGCCAGCAGCGTAGGACCCCATGAGCAGTTCTTC
TRBJ2-1 . TRBV5-1 . CASSLLGNNEQFF TGCGCCAGCAGCTTGCTCGGTAACAATGAGCAGTTCTTC